The clone carrying this TCR beta chain was recorded once. The CDR3 totals 13 residues. Germline loops: CDR1 MDHEN, CDR2 SYDVKM. The germline V and J ends were trimmed by 7 bases and 9 bases, with 18 bases remaining between them. The repertoire was sequenced with immunoSEQ multiplex PCR; TCRdb's copy has only in-frame clones and lacks some. The sample yields roughly 100,000 clones, less than 90% seen once. The data derive from a study of cytomegalovirus exposure and HLA in healthy donors. Overall study: The roughly 670 first-cohort repertoires shared a platform with the 100 to 150 validation repertoires, as reported in a later analysis.

Sequenced input: PBMCs. The J gene is TRBJ1-2, the V gene TRBV28; D is unclear. The sequence came from a young woman in good health and CMV-seropositive. For the CDR3, the DNA is TGTGCCAGCACTATATCCATCCTCGAGCGCTACACCTTC. Translated, it gives CASTISILERYTF.